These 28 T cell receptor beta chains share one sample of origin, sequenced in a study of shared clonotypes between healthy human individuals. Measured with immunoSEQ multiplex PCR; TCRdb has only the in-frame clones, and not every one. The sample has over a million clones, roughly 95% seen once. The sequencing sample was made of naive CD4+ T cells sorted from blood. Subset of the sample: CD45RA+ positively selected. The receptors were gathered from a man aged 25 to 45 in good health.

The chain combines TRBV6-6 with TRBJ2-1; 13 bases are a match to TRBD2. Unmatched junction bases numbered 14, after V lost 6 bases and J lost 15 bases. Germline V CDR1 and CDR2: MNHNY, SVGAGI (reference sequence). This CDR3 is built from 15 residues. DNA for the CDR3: TGTGCCAGCAGCTATACGACCGGGACTAGCGGGACTCCGTTCTTC. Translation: CASSYTTGTSGTPFF.

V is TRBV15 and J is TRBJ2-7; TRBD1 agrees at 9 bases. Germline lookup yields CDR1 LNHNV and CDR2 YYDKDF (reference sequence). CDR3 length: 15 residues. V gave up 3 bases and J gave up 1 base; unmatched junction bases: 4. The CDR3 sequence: CATSSRDRASYEQYF. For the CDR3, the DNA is TGTGCCACCAGCAGCCGGGACAGGGCTTCCTACGAGCAGTACTTC.

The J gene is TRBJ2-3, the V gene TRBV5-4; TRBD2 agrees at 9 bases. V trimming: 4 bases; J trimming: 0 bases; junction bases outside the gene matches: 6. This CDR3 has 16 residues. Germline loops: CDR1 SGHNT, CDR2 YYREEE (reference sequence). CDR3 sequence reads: CASSHSGRSSTDTQYF. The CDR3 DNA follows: TGTGCCAGCAGCCACAGCGGGAGGTCGAGCACAGATACGCAGTATTTT.

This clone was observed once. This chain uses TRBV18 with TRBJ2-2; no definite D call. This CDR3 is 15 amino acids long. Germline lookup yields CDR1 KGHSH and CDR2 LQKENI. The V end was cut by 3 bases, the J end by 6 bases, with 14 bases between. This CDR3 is CASSPLGSSAGELFF. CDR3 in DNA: TGTGCCAGCTCACCGCTAGGATCAAGCGCCGGGGAGCTGTTTTTT.

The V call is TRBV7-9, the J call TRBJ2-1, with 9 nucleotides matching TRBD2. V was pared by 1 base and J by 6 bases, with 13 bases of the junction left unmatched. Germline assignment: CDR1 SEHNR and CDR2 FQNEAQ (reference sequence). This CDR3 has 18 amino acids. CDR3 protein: CASSLGALAGVLGNEQFF. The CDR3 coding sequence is TGTGCCAGCAGCTTAGGGGCCTTAGCGGGAGTTCTGGGCAATGAGCAGTTCTTC.

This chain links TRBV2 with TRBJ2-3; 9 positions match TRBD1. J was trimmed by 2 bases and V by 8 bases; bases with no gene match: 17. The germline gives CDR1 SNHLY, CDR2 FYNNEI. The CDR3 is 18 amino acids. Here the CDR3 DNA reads TGTGCCAGCGGACTACAGGGGGCAAGGATTGCGGACACAGATACGCAGTATTTT. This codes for CASGLQGARIADTDTQYF.

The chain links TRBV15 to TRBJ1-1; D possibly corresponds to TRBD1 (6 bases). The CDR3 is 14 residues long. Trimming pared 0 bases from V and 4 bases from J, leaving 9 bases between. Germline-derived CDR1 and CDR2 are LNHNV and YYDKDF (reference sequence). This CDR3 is CATSRDGGPTEAFF. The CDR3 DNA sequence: TGTGCCACCAGCAGAGATGGGGGCCCCACTGAAGCTTTCTTT.

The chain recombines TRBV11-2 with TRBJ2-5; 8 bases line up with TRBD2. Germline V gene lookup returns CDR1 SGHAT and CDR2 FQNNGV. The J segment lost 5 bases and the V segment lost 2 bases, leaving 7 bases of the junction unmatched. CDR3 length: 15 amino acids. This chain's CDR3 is CASSLRGPGGETQYF. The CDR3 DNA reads TGTGCCAGCAGCTTAAGGGGACCGGGAGGGGAGACCCAGTACTTC.

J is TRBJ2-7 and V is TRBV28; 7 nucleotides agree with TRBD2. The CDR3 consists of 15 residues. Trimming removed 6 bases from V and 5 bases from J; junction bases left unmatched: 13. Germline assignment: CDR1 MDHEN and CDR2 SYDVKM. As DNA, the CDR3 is TGTGCCAGCAGCTACCCTTTGGGGAGGGGCCACGAGCAGTACTTC. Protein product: CASSYPLGRGHEQYF.

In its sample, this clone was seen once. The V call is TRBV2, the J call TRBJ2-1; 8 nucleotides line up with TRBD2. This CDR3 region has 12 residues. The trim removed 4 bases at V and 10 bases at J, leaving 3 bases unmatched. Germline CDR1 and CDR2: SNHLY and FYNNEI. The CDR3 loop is CASSVAGREQFF. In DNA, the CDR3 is TGTGCCAGCAGTGTAGCGGGAAGAGAGCAGTTCTTC. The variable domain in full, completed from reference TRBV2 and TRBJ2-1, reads EPEVTQTPSHQVTQMGQEVILRCVPISNHLYFYWYRQILGQKVEFLVSFYNNEISEKSEIFDDQFSVERPDGSNFTLKIRSTKLEDSAMYFCASSVAGREQFFGPGTRLTVL.

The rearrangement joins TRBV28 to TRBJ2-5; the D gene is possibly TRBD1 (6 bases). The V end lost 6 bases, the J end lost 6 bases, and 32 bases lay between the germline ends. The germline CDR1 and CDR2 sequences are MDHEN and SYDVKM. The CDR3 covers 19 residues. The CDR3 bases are TGTGCCAGCAGCCCCCTGGGGCCCGGTACCCTACAGGGTACGCAGACCCAGTACTTC. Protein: CASSPLGPGTLQGTQTQYF.

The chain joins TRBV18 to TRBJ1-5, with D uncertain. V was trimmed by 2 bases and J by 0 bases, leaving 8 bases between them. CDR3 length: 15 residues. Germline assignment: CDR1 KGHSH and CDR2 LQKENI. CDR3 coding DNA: TGTGCCAGCTCACCAGGGCAGGATAGCAATCAGCCCCAGCATTTT. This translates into CASSPGQDSNQPQHF.

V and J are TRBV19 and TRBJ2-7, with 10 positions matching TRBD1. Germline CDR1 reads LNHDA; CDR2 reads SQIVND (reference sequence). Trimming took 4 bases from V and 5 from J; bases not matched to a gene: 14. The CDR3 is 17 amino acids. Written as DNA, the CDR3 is TGTGCCAGTAGTACCCTGGGGAGCGGGGACAGGGGACACGAGCAGTACTTC. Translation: CASSTLGSGDRGHEQYF. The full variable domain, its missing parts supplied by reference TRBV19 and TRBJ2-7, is DGGITQSPKYLFRKEGQNVTLSCEQNLNHDAMYWYRQDPGQGLRLIYYSQIVNDFQKGDIAEGYSVSREKKESFPLTVTSAQKNPTAFYLCASSTLGSGDRGHEQYFGPGTRLTVT.

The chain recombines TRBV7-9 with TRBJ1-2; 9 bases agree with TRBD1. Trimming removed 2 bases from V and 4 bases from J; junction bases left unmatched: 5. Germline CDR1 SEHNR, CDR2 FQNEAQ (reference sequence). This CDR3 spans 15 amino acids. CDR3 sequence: CASSLTQGALYGYTF. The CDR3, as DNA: TGTGCCAGCAGCTTAACACAGGGGGCGCTCTATGGCTACACCTTC.

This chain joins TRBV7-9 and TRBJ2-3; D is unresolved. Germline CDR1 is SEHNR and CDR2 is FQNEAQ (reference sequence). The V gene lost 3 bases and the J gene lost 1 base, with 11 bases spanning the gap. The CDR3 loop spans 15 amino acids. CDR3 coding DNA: TGTGCCAGCAGCTTCGGTAGGATAGGCACAGATACGCAGTATTTT. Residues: CASSFGRIGTDTQYF.

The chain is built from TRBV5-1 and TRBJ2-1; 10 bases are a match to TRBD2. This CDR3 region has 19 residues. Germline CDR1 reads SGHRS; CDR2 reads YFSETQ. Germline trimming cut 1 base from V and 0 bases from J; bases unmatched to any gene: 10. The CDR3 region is CASSLTSGTRLSSYNEQFF. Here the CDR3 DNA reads TGCGCCAGCAGCTTGACTAGCGGGACCCGGCTGAGCTCCTACAATGAGCAGTTCTTC. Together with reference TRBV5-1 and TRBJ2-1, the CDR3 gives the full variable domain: KAGVTQTPRYLIKTRGQQVTLSCSPISGHRSVSWYQQTPGQGLQFLFEYFSETQRNKGNFPGRFSGRQFSNSRSEMNVSTLELGDSALYLCASSLTSGTRLSSYNEQFFGPGTRLTVL.

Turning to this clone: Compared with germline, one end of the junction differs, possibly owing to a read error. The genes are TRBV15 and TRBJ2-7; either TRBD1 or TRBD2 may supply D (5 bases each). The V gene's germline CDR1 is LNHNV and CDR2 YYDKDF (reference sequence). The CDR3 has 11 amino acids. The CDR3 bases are TGTGCCACCTCCAAAGGGACCCCCAAGGGTTTC. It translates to CATSKGTPKGF.

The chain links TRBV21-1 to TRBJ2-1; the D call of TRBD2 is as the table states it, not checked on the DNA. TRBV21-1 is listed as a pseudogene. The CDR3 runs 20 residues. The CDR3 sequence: CASSKDVTSGRLRSYNEQFF. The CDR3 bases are TGTGCCAGCAGCAAAGACGTGACTAGCGGGAGATTGAGGTCCTACAATGAGCAGTTCTTC.

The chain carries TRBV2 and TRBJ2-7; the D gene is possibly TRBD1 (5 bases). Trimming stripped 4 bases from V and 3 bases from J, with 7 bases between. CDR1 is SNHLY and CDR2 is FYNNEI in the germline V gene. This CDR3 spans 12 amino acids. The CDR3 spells CASSGQLYEQYF. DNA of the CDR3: TGTGCCAGCAGTGGACAGCTCTACGAGCAGTACTTC.

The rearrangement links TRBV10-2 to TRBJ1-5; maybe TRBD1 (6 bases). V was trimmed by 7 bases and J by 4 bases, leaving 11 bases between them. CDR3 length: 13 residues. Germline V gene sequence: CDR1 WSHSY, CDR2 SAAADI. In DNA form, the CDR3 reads TGCGCCAGCAACCACGACAGGAATCAGCCCCAGCATTTT. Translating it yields CASNHDRNQPQHF.

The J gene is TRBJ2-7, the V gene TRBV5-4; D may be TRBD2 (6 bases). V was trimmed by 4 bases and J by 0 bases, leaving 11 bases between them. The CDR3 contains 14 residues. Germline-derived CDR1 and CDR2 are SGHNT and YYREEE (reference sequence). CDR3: CASSHRRGSYEQYF. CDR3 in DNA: TGTGCCAGCAGCCACAGGCGGGGCTCCTACGAGCAGTACTTC.

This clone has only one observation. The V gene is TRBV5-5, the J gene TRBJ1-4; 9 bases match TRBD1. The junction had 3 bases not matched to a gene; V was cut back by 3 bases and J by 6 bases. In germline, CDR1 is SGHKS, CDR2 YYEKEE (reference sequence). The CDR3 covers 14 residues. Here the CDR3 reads CASSSTGGDEKLFF. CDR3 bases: TGTGCCAGCAGCTCCACAGGGGGCGATGAAAAACTGTTTTTT. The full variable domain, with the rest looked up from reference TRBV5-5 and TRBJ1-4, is DAGVTQSPTHLIKTRGQQVTLRCSPISGHKSVSWYQQVLGQGPQFIFQYYEKEERGRGNFPDRFSARQFPNYSSELNVNALLLGDSALYLCASSSTGGDEKLFFGSGTQLSVL.

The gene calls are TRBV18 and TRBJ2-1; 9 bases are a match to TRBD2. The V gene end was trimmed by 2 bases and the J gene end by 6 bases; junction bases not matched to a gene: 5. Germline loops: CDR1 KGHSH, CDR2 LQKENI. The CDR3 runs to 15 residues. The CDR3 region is CASSPSSGSLNEQFF. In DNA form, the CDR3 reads TGTGCCAGCTCACCAAGTAGCGGGAGTCTCAATGAGCAGTTCTTC.

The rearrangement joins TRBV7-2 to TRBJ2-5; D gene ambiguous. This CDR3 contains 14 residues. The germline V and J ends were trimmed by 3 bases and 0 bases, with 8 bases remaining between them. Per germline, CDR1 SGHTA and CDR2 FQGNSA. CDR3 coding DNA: TGTGCCAGCAGCTTCGGCCAGAACCAAGAGACCCAGTACTTC. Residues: CASSFGQNQETQYF.

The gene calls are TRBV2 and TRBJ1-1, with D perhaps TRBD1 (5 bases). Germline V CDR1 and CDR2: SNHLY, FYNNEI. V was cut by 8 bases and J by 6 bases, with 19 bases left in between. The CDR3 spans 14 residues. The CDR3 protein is CASGRGHTWAEAFF. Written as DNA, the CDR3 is TGTGCCAGCGGGAGAGGACATACCTGGGCTGAAGCTTTCTTT.

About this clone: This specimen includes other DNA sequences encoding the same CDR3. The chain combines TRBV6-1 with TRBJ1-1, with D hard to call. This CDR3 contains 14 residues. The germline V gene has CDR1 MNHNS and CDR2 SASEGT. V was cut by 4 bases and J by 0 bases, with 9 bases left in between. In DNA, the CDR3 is TGTGCCAGCAGTGTGGCAAGACTGAACACTGAAGCTTTCTTT. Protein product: CASSVARLNTEAFF.

This chain's CDR3 is CAWSARGQGTSNQPQHF. The CDR3 DNA reads TGTGCCTGGAGCGCCCGGGGACAGGGGACTAGCAATCAGCCCCAGCATTTT. The chain recombines TRBV30 with TRBJ1-5; 10 bases line up with TRBD1. The CDR3 spans 17 residues. Germline lookup yields CDR1 GTSNPN and CDR2 SVGIG (reference sequence). The junction had 8 bases not matched to a gene; V was cut back by 3 bases and J by 0 bases. The full variable domain, rest sourced from reference TRBV30 and TRBJ1-5, is SQTIHQWPATLVQPVGSPLSLECTVEGTSNPNLYWYRQAAGRGLQLLFYSVGIGQISSEVPQNLSASRPQDRQFILSSKKLLLSDSGFYLCAWSARGQGTSNQPQHFGDGTRLSIL.

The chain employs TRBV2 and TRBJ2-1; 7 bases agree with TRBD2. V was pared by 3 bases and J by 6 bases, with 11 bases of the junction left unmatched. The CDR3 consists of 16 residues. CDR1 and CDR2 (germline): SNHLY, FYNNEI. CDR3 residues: CASSEGGLAVGNEQFF. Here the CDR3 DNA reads TGTGCCAGCAGTGAGGGTGGGCTAGCGGTTGGCAATGAGCAGTTCTTC.